This note documents a single T cell receptor beta chain sequence. Its target is not known. This sample is drawn from a study of blood T cells in healthy people across ages. Findings and limits, study-wide: Long-lived donors had more naive CD4+ cells and higher diversity than aged donors.

With each sample, at least 6 micrograms of total RNA were extracted. Alongside a J-beta primer mix, a sample-barcoded 5' primer served in a second PCR lasting about 7 to 11 cycles. TCRdb itself ran the 5' RACE reads through MiXCR, one entry per CDR3 protein. Here the sample spans roughly 550,000 distinct CDR3 sequences, 24% being singletons. The sample also formed part of further work on T cells of mothers and their children. According to that study: A few healthy Caucasian mothers, along with their six children, were the donors.

The specimen was blood. The sequence was collected from a boy aged 10-17 years in good health.

In DNA form, the CDR3 reads TGTGCCAGCAGCAAGACCCCACCGGGACCTGGGGGTTCACCCCTCCACTTT. Amino acids: CASSKTPPGPGGSPLHF. The V gene is TRBV7-9, the J gene TRBJ1-6; tentatively, D is TRBD1 (5 bases). CDR1 is SEHNR, CDR2 FQNEAQ, per germline (reference sequence). This CDR3 has 17 residues. V lost 5 bases, J lost 9 bases, and 23 bases lay in between.